This record concerns one T cell receptor (beta chain) sequence. No antigen is known for it. This sample is part of a study of cytomegalovirus exposure and HLA in healthy donors. Whole-study findings and limits: Among donors in an Asian-associated ancestry cluster, a later analysis reportedly found fewer N-insertions than the roughly 700-donor mean. In a later analysis, HLA-associated beta chains showed higher expansion and lower generation probabilities than comparable chains. A missense DCLRE1C variant was associated with V- and J-gene trimming of TCR beta chains in a later analysis, and an independent cohort replicated the association. Many donors carried some public TCRs, although rarity characterized most TCR sequences.

CDR3 length equals 13 residues. In germline, CDR1 is SGHTA, CDR2 FQGNSA. Trimming shortened V by 3 bases and J by 8 bases, and 13 bases separated the two germline ends. Primers for the PCR totalled 60 Vbeta and 13 Jbeta. TCRdb keeps only in-frame clones here, not all; method: immunoSEQ multiplex PCR. Its listing shows fewer than 150,000 clones. The rearrangement joins TRBV7-2 to TRBJ1-2; weak D call: TRBD1 (6 bases). The receptor's source is a man aged 35-49 years in good health and CMV-seronegative. Sequenced sample: PBMCs. The CDR3 sequence is CASSFYRDGGYTF. CDR3 coding DNA: TGTGCCAGCAGCTTTTACAGGGACGGGGGCTACACCTTC.